Below, 13 T cell receptor beta chains from the same sample are listed, as sequenced in a study of tumor-infiltrating lymphocytes in primary liver carcinoma. Co-extraction yielded RNA and DNA from roughly 21-30 mg of unsorted bulk tissue. TCR beta cDNA was prepared out of roughly 0.45 ug total RNA by means of a constant-region primer. Slightly modified ARM-PCR with three nested multiplex PCR rounds yielded TCR beta libraries. Primers for the first two PCR rounds were TRBV1-TRBV30 forward primers and a C-beta reverse primer (about 9 cycles per round). TCRdb reanalysed the multiplex PCR reads using MiXCR and keeps one entry per CDR3 protein. The table has about 120,000 distinct CDR3 sequences, around two thirds seen once. The sample was tumor-adjacent normal liver tissue. The source of these receptors is a woman aged 55 to 70 with primary liver carcinoma and hepatitis B virus infection.

Ten or more counts support this clonotype. V usage is TRBV4-1 and J usage is TRBJ2-7; 11 bases agree with TRBD2. Per germline, CDR1 MGHRA and CDR2 YSYEKL. Trimming at V came to 1 base and at J to 6 bases, leaving 2 bases not matched to a gene. The CDR3 runs to 14 residues. The chain's CDR3 is CASSQVTSGSEQYF. CDR3 bases: TGCGCCAGCAGCCAAGTCACTAGCGGGAGCGAGCAGTACTTC.

The count of this clonotype is one. A much larger clone lies one base from this, so it may be a read error. As DNA, the CDR3 is TGTGCCAGTAATACGGACTACCAAAACACCGGGGAGCCGTTTTTT. This codes for CASNTDYQNTGEPFF. V is TRBV19 and J is TRBJ2-2; perhaps TRBD2 as D (6 bases). The CDR3 contains 15 residues. Germline CDR1 reads LNHDA; CDR2 reads SQIVND (reference sequence).

Ten or more counts support this clonotype. This chain links TRBV28 with TRBJ2-7; the match to TRBD2 covers 12 bases. After removal of 5 bases from V and 6 bases from J, the junction contained 8 bases not matched to a gene. The CDR3 loop spans 15 amino acids. CDR1 and CDR2 from the germline V gene are MDHEN and SYDVKM. The CDR3 is CASSTRLAGVGEQYF. As DNA, the CDR3 is TGTGCCAGCAGTACCCGACTAGCGGGAGTTGGCGAGCAGTACTTC. Combining the CDR3 with reference TRBV28 and TRBJ2-7 gives the whole variable domain DVKVTQSSRYLVKRTGEKVFLECVQDMDHENMFWYRQDPGLGLRLIYFSYDVKMKEKGDIPEGYSVSREKKERFSLILESASTNQTSMYLCASSTRLAGVGEQYFGPGTRLTVT.

This clonotype has just one count. The chain is built from TRBV6-1 and TRBJ2-7; tentative D call: TRBD2 (6 bases). Deletions cut 10 bases from V and 3 bases from J, with 19 bases between. The CDR3 is 14 residues long. Per germline, CDR1 MNHNS and CDR2 SASEGT. DNA for the CDR3: TGTGCCAACAGCGCCCGGGACTCCTACTACGAGCAGTACTTC. As protein: CANSARDSYYEQYF.

For this clonotype: A junction boundary mismatches the germline segment, possibly from a read error. V usage is TRBV11-2 and J usage is TRBJ2-4; 10 nucleotides agree with TRBD2. The CDR3 extends over 17 amino acids. CDR1 and CDR2 (germline): SGHAT, FQNNGV. This CDR3 reads CASSRGRLLSGRDIQHF. The CDR3 DNA reads as TGTGCCAGCAGCCGAGGTAGGCTACTAAGCGGGAGGGACATTCAGCACTTC.

The chain carries TRBV6-5 and TRBJ2-2; a possible D gene is TRBD1 (6 bases). Germline V gives CDR1 MNHEY, CDR2 SVGAGI. Trimming removed 5 bases at V and 7 bases at J, with 14 bases between. CDR3 length: 14 residues. CDR3 loop: CASSLRRDIGELFF. CDR3 DNA sequence: TGTGCCAGCAGTCTACGACGGGACATCGGGGAGCTGTTTTTT.

Notes on this clonotype: A much larger clone differs by one base, so this may be a read error. This rearrangement joins TRBV7-9 to TRBJ2-1, with D perhaps TRBD1 or TRBD2 (5 bases each). V was trimmed by 4 bases and J by 6 bases, leaving 13 bases between them. Germline assignment: CDR1 SEHNR and CDR2 FQNEAQ (reference sequence). There are 14 residues in the CDR3. Here the CDR3 reads CASSWDGHSNEQFF. The CDR3 nucleotides are TGTGCCAGCAGCTGGGACGGCCACTCCAATGAGCAGTTCTTC.

This clonotype was counted ten times or more. This chain joins TRBV6-6 and TRBJ2-4, with D unclear. The CDR3 is 11 residues long. Germline CDR1 is MNHNY and CDR2 is SVGAGI (reference sequence). The germline V and J ends were trimmed by 0 bases and 9 bases, with 3 bases remaining between them. The chain's CDR3 is CASSYSFIQYF. The CDR3 DNA reads as TGTGCCAGCAGTTACTCTTTCATTCAGTACTTC.

Details on this clonotype: Possible read error: a much larger clone is one base away. V usage is TRBV5-1 and J usage is TRBJ1-5; unclear D gene. The CDR3 sequence is 13 residues long. Germline values: CDR1 SGHRS, CDR2 YFSETQ. V lost 0 bases to trimming and J lost 9 bases, with 10 bases between them. CDR3 amino acids: CASSLDTWGPQHF. CDR3 nucleotides: TGCGCCAGCAGCTTGGATACCTGGGGGCCCCAGCATTTT. Drawing the rest from reference TRBV5-1 and TRBJ1-5, the complete variable domain is KAGVTQTPRYLIKTRGQQVTLSCSPISGHRSVSWYQQTPGQGLQFLFEYFSETQRNKGNFPGRFSGRQFSNSRSEMNVSTLELGDSALYLCASSLDTWGPQHFGDGTRLSIL.

The rearrangement links TRBV5-6 to TRBJ1-2, with D maybe TRBD1 (6 bases). This CDR3 has 15 residues. Germline V gives CDR1 SGHDT, CDR2 YYEEEE. Trimming cost V 5 bases and J 8 bases, with 22 bases left between them. The CDR3 sequence: CASSWSGGLPDGYTF. CDR3 coding DNA: TGTGCCAGCAGTTGGTCGGGGGGGCTTCCGGACGGCTACACCTTC. Using reference TRBV5-6 and TRBJ1-2 for the parts outside the CDR3, the full variable domain is DAGVTQSPTHLIKTRGQQVTLRCSPKSGHDTVSWYQQALGQGPQFIFQYYEEEERQRGNFPDRFSGHQFPNYSSELNVNALLLGDSALYLCASSWSGGLPDGYTFGSGTRLTVV.

To note about this clonotype: One base away lies a much larger clone, so this may be a sequencing read error. This sequence joins TRBV20-1 and TRBJ2-2, with D tentatively TRBD2 (7 bases). The CDR3 has 15 amino acids. Deletions cut 6 bases from V and 3 bases from J, with 17 bases between. Germline loops: CDR1 DFQATT, CDR2 SNEGSKA (reference sequence). Here the CDR3 DNA reads TGCAGTGCCACCGTGGGGGAGGGGGACACCGGGGAGCTGTTTTTT. Translated: CSATVGEGDTGELFF.

As for this clonotype: The final CDR3 position lacks the conserved phenylalanine or tryptophan, pointing to a likely read error. Here the CDR3 reads CASNLEGSLLNEQFI. The CDR3 DNA sequence: TGTGCTAGCAACTTAGAGGGGAGTCTCCTCAATGAGCAGTTCATC. This sequence joins TRBV11-2 and TRBJ2-1, with D perhaps being TRBD1 or TRBD2 (5 bases each). Germline lookup yields CDR1 SGHAT and CDR2 FQNNGV. The CDR3 extends over 15 amino acids.

Turning to this clonotype: This is likely a read error, given that the CDR3 carries no conserved phenylalanine or tryptophan at its end. The chain uses TRBV28 and TRBJ2-5; TRBD2 aligns across 8 bases. The CDR3 is 15 residues long. Germline V CDR1 and CDR2: MDHEN, SYDVKM. After removal of 8 bases from V and 7 bases from J, the junction contained 15 bases not matched to a gene. The CDR3 nucleotides are TGTGCCAGCGGTACAAGCCTGGGACTAGTGGGGACCCAGTACTTA. Amino acids: CASGTSLGLVGTQYL.